The present T cell receptor beta chain was sequenced within a study of blood T cell repertoires in COVID-19. The CDR3 is 13 amino acids. V dropped 1 base and J dropped 8 bases, with 8 bases sitting between them. The germline V gene has CDR1 SGHVS and CDR2 FQNEAQ. In the authors' workflow: Reference gene primer amplification in the assay estimated nucleated cell counts. Assay: immunoSEQ multiplex PCR; the TCRdb copy retains only in-frame clones and omits some. The V and J calls and clone size were taken over from that table, and D and trimming were inferred from the DNA. Of a few hundred thousand clones in the sample, around 90% were seen once.

This TCR derives from a man aged 55 to 69 with acute or convalescent COVID-19. The chain employs TRBV7-8 and TRBJ1-4; no firm D call. Sequencing used peripheral blood. CDR3 region: CASSLGAGEKLFF. In nucleotides, the CDR3 is TGTGCCAGCAGCTTAGGGGCGGGAGAAAAACTGTTTTTT.